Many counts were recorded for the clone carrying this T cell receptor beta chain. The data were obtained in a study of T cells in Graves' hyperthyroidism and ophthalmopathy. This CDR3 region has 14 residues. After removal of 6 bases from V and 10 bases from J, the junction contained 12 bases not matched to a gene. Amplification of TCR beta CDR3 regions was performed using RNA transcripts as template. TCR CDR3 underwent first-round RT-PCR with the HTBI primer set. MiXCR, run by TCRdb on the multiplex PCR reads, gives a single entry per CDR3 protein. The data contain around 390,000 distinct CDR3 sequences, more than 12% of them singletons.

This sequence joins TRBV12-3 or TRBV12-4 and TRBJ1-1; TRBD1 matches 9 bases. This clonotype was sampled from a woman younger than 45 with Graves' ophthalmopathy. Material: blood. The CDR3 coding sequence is TGTGCCAGCAGACAACCCGGGACAGGGTTCGGAGCTTTCTTT. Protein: CASRQPGTGFGAFF.